This is a list of T cell receptor beta chains from one sample in a study of T cell repertoires in cytomegalovirus infection. Their antigen targets remain unknown. TCRdb fed the reads into MiXCR, producing one record per CDR3 protein. Counted here are fewer than 1,000,000 distinct CDR3 sequences, less than 35% occurring once; the ten biggest clones make up over 13%. This sample comprised cultured CD8+ T cells from PBMCs, obtained from culture after CMV antigen stimulation. Every receptor here comes from a human donor in good health (CMV status not recorded). Some clones in this sample may be carry-over from other donors' samples. CDR3s include the opening cysteine and the closing phenylalanine or tryptophan.

J: TRBJ1-1; V: TRBV14; CDR3: CASSQFHSGGNTEAFF
J: TRBJ2-1; V: TRBV19; CDR3: CASSKWTGETLFGSYNEQFF
J: TRBJ1-4; V: TRBV28; CDR3: CASSPLTGREKLFF
J: TRBJ2-5; V: TRBV27; CDR3: CASSIDGGETQYF
J: TRBJ2-1; V: TRBV7-4; CDR3: CASGRVAGAYNEQFF
J: TRBJ1-5; V: TRBV6-1; CDR3: CASSSSFVQPQHF
J: TRBJ2-1; V: TRBV4-1; CDR3: CASSQAGSYNEQFF
J: TRBJ2-2; V: TRBV27; CDR3: CASTSGLYTGELFF
J: TRBJ1-6; V: TRBV27; CDR3: CASSLSGLLYPYNSPLHF
J: TRBJ1-2; V: TRBV6-6; CDR3: CASSFMDRGRPGGYGYTF
J: TRBJ1-4; V: TRBV12-3/TRBV12-4; CDR3: CASSSPGVALEKLFF
J: TRBJ1-2; V: TRBV7-9; CDR3: CASSPGRDTAGYGYTF
J: TRBJ1-1; V: TRBV19; CDR3: CASSMGRQGDDTEAFF
J: TRBJ1-6; V: TRBV28; CDR3: CASSPVVRRRDNSPLHF
J: TRBJ1-2; V: TRBV9; CDR3: CASSVADRVLGYTF
J: TRBJ1-2; V: TRBV12-3/TRBV12-4; CDR3: CASSLGHPGGRDGYTF
J: TRBJ1-5; V: TRBV19; CDR3: CASSMSGHPNQPQHF
J: TRBJ2-2; V: TRBV5-1; CDR3: CASSLGRYTGELFF
J: TRBJ2-7; V: TRBV19; CDR3: CASSPRSAAKNSEQYF
J: TRBJ2-5; V: TRBV11-2; CDR3: CASSYPGLGETQYF
J: TRBJ1-2; V: TRBV7-9; CDR3: CASSSSNPGFLYRDGYTF
J: TRBJ2-2; V: TRBV28; CDR3: CASSLGLTGKDTGELFF
J: TRBJ2-2; V: TRBV6-6; CDR3: CASSPESINTGELFF
J: TRBJ1-1; V: TRBV5-6; CDR3: CASSFGTGSHTEAFF
J: TRBJ1-3; V: TRBV5-5; CDR3: CASSRESSSGNTIYF
J: TRBJ1-2; V: TRBV7-9; CDR3: CASSSRLSNGYTF
J: TRBJ2-1; V: TRBV2; CDR3: CASSSGTGPNNEQFF
J: TRBJ1-1; V: TRBV4-1; CDR3: CASSQEGLAFF
J: TRBJ2-2; V: TRBV20-1; CDR3: CSARDYSAGELFF
J: TRBJ1-6; V: TRBV19; CDR3: CASSYRDDDSPLHF
J: TRBJ1-5; V: TRBV12-3/TRBV12-4; CDR3: CASSFGQATHNQPQHF
J: -; V: TRBV12-3/TRBV12-4; CDR3: CASFLNEQYF
J: TRBJ2-5; V: TRBV7-6; CDR3: CASSQRVTGPGETQYF
J: TRBJ2-3; V: TRBV19; CDR3: CASSIIGIWSDTQYF
J: TRBJ2-7; V: TRBV12-3/TRBV12-4; CDR3: CASSLALELKGYEQYF
J: TRBJ2-1; V: TRBV7-6; CDR3: CASSPTSGANNEQFF
J: TRBJ2-7; V: TRBV6-1; CDR3: CASSESRGTTYEQYF
J: TRBJ2-3; V: TRBV6-1; CDR3: CASSEDAGPDTQYF
J: TRBJ2-1; V: TRBV7-6; CDR3: CASSLESQRSSYNEQFF
J: TRBJ1-6; V: TRBV4-2; CDR3: CASRGQPNSPLHF
J: TRBJ1-1; V: TRBV28; CDR3: CASSPRGGTTTEAFF
J: TRBJ2-1; V: TRBV7-8; CDR3: CASSLEAGSFNEQFF
J: TRBJ2-7; V: TRBV7-2; CDR3: CASSQQGGRGRYEQYF
J: TRBJ2-7; V: TRBV5-4; CDR3: CASSGDRGFYEQYF
J: TRBJ2-2; V: TRBV7-2; CDR3: CASTQTSGGSRTGELFF
J: TRBJ2-2; V: TRBV7-6; CDR3: CASTKMVGSTNTGELFF
J: TRBJ1-2; V: TRBV12-3/TRBV12-4; CDR3: CASSSGVRGDYGYTF
J: TRBJ1-2; V: TRBV7-9; CDR3: CASSSDLNYGYTF
J: TRBJ2-7; V: TRBV7-9; CDR3: CASSGGLAESYEQYF
J: TRBJ2-1; V: TRBV27; CDR3: CASSFEGDEQFF
J: TRBJ2-2; V: TRBV20-1; CDR3: CSAPTRGALFF
J: TRBJ1-1; V: TRBV28; CDR3: CASISTRDTEAFF
J: TRBJ2-5; V: TRBV11-2; CDR3: CASSLAGVWGETQYF
J: TRBJ1-1; V: TRBV4-3; CDR3: CASSQDRGQTEAFF
J: TRBJ1-5; V: TRBV7-8; CDR3: CASSLGGIQPQHF
J: TRBJ2-1; V: TRBV7-9; CDR3: CASSPETGIHYNEQFF
J: TRBJ2-7; V: TRBV7-6; CDR3: CASSLARDYEQYF